The entry below describes one TCR beta chain. This specimen belongs to a study of blood T cell repertoires in COVID-19. Across the whole study: The samples span acute and convalescent COVID-19 from the United States, Italy and Spain.

The CDR3 runs 14 residues. CDR1 and CDR2 from the germline V gene are SGDLS and YYNGEE. The V end lost 1 base, the J end lost 2 bases, and 9 bases lay between the germline ends. Original methodology: The assay estimated nucleated cells by amplifying reference gene primers. Clones were sequenced by immunoSEQ multiplex PCR, and TCRdb holds only the in-frame ones, with some missing. V, J and clone size were drawn from that table, and D and trimming were deduced from the DNA. The sample consists of roughly 10,000 clones, around 75% of them appearing once. This TCR derives from a man aged 65 to 79 with active COVID-19. The rearrangement links TRBV9 to TRBJ1-1; weak D call: TRBD1 (5 bases). Sequencing was carried out using peripheral blood. CDR3: CASSVQGGNTEAFF. The CDR3 bases are TGTGCCAGCAGCGTACAGGGAGGAAACACTGAAGCTTTCTTT.